The rows below give T cell receptor beta chains drawn from one sample of a study of T-cell memory formation after mild COVID-19. MiXCR, applied by TCRdb to the 5' RACE reads, yields one record per CDR3 protein. The table has approximately 570,000 distinct CDR3 sequences, approximately 19% seen once. Sequenced material: PBMCs or a T cell subset sorted from them (not recorded which). The source of these receptors is an adult woman who had mild COVID-19 (a few samples of this study predate the infection). Cell type and time point are not known. CDR3s include the opening cysteine and the closing phenylalanine or tryptophan. D genes are given only for firm matches. Clone sizes are given selectively: once, few, many, or a class where the clone is expanded.

d_call: .
clone_size: .
v_call: TRBV7-2
j_call: TRBJ2-5
cdr3_nt: TGTGCCAGCAGCTTAGCAGCTAGCGCGGAGACCCAGTACTTC
cdr3_aa: CASSLAASAETQYF

d_call: TRBD1
clone_size: few
v_call: TRBV11-2
j_call: TRBJ2-3
cdr3_nt: TGTGCCAGCAGCTTGTGGGCCCCGGGACAGGACACAGATACGCAGTATTTT
cdr3_aa: CASSLWAPGQDTDTQYF

d_call: TRBD1
clone_size: .
v_call: TRBV3-1
j_call: TRBJ1-1
cdr3_nt: TGTGCCAGCAGCCAACGACAGGGTAAGAACACTGAAGCTTTCTTT
cdr3_aa: CASSQRQGKNTEAFF

d_call: TRBD2
clone_size: many
v_call: TRBV29-1
j_call: TRBJ2-5
cdr3_nt: TGCAGCCATAGCGGGTCCCTCCAAGAGACCCAGTACTTC
cdr3_aa: CSHSGSLQETQYF

d_call: .
clone_size: .
v_call: TRBV7-3
j_call: TRBJ2-2
cdr3_nt: TGTGCCAGCAACCACAACACCGGGGAGCTGTTTTTT
cdr3_aa: CASNHNTGELFF

d_call: .
clone_size: .
v_call: TRBV27
j_call: TRBJ1-2
cdr3_nt: TGTGCCAGCAGTTTATCCTCCAATAGAGATGCGAGCTACACCTTC
cdr3_aa: CASSLSSNRDASYTF

d_call: .
clone_size: few
v_call: TRBV7-7
j_call: TRBJ2-1
cdr3_nt: TGTGCTAGCAGCTTAGCCTCGGGGGGCCCCGGGTACAATGAGCAGTTCTTC
cdr3_aa: CASSLASGGPGYNEQFF

d_call: TRBD1
clone_size: many
v_call: TRBV4-2
j_call: TRBJ2-3
cdr3_nt: TGTGCCAGCAGCCAGGGACAGGGGGTAACAGATACGCAGTATTTT
cdr3_aa: CASSQGQGVTDTQYF

d_call: .
clone_size: once
v_call: TRBV6-2/TRBV6-3
j_call: TRBJ2-7
cdr3_nt: TGTTCCAGCAGCCCCGTTCGGTGGCCCGCGGGTTTCGACGAGCAGTACTTC
cdr3_aa: CSSSPVRWPAGFDEQYF

d_call: .
clone_size: .
v_call: TRBV4-1
j_call: TRBJ1-1
cdr3_nt: TGCGCCAGCAGCCAAGACCCGGGCATAGGAACTGAAGCTTTCTTT
cdr3_aa: CASSQDPGIGTEAFF

d_call: .
clone_size: few
v_call: TRBV27
j_call: TRBJ2-7
cdr3_nt: TGTGCCAGCAGAATAGGGGTGAGGTACGAGCAGTACTTC
cdr3_aa: CASRIGVRYEQYF

d_call: .
clone_size: few
v_call: TRBV2
j_call: TRBJ1-2
cdr3_nt: TGTGCCAGCAGTGGATCAACCGGGGGTTACAGCGGCTACACCTTC
cdr3_aa: CASSGSTGGYSGYTF

d_call: .
clone_size: few
v_call: TRBV20-1
j_call: TRBJ1-1
cdr3_nt: TGCAGTGCCCCAAGGGCTACGAACACTGAAGCTTTCTTT
cdr3_aa: CSAPRATNTEAFF

d_call: TRBD2
clone_size: many
v_call: TRBV7-7
j_call: TRBJ2-5
cdr3_nt: TGTGCTAGCAGCCGTGGGCGGCTAGCGGGAGGGGAGACCCAGTACTTC
cdr3_aa: CASSRGRLAGGETQYF

d_call: .
clone_size: .
v_call: TRBV12-3/TRBV12-4
j_call: TRBJ1-3
cdr3_nt: TGTGCCAGTTTTACCGATTCTGGAAACACCATATATTTT
cdr3_aa: CASFTDSGNTIYF

d_call: TRBD1
clone_size: .
v_call: TRBV5-1
j_call: TRBJ2-5
cdr3_nt: TGCGCCAGCAGCACAATGACAGGGCAAGAGACCCAGTACTTC
cdr3_aa: CASSTMTGQETQYF

d_call: TRBD1
clone_size: .
v_call: TRBV6-1
j_call: TRBJ2-1
cdr3_nt: TGTGCCAGCAGCCGGACAGGGTCGGGTGAGCAGTTCTTC
cdr3_aa: CASSRTGSGEQFF

d_call: .
clone_size: many
v_call: TRBV3-1
j_call: TRBJ2-7
cdr3_nt: TGTGCCAGCAGCCAAGCGGCGGGGAGCTCCTACGAGCAGTACTTC
cdr3_aa: CASSQAAGSSYEQYF

d_call: .
clone_size: many
v_call: TRBV27
j_call: TRBJ1-5
cdr3_nt: TGTGCCAGCAGCAGTCAATCCGGGAGACGCAATCAGCCCCAGCATTTT
cdr3_aa: CASSSQSGRRNQPQHF

d_call: .
clone_size: .
v_call: TRBV9
j_call: TRBJ1-4
cdr3_nt: TGTGCCAGCAGCGAAGGGACGAGGGGTGAAAAACTGTTTTTT
cdr3_aa: CASSEGTRGEKLFF

d_call: .
clone_size: few
v_call: TRBV11-2
j_call: TRBJ2-7
cdr3_nt: TGTGCCACCTTATCCGGGACTGGGGGTTCCGAGCAGTACTTC
cdr3_aa: CATLSGTGGSEQYF

d_call: TRBD2
clone_size: .
v_call: TRBV7-6
j_call: TRBJ2-1
cdr3_nt: TGTGCCAGCAGCTTATCCCACCGGGCGGGAGCTTCCTACAATGAGCAGTTCTTC
cdr3_aa: CASSLSHRAGASYNEQFF

d_call: .
clone_size: .
v_call: TRBV20-1
j_call: TRBJ1-2
cdr3_nt: TGCAGTGCTAGAGATTCCGGACATGAATCGGGCTATGGCTACACCTTC
cdr3_aa: CSARDSGHESGYGYTF

d_call: .
clone_size: few
v_call: TRBV29-1
j_call: TRBJ2-5
cdr3_nt: TGCAGCGTTGAAGATCTGGGATTCGGAGAGACCCAGTACTTC
cdr3_aa: CSVEDLGFGETQYF

d_call: TRBD1
clone_size: .
v_call: TRBV29-1
j_call: TRBJ1-2
cdr3_nt: TGCAGCGTTTCCCCGGGACAGGGGATGGGCTACACCTTC
cdr3_aa: CSVSPGQGMGYTF

d_call: TRBD2
clone_size: many
v_call: TRBV9
j_call: TRBJ2-1
cdr3_nt: TGTGCCAGCAGCGTAGGGGGACTAGCGTCCTACAATGAGCAGTTCTTC
cdr3_aa: CASSVGGLASYNEQFF

d_call: TRBD2
clone_size: few
v_call: TRBV10-3
j_call: TRBJ2-1
cdr3_nt: TGTGCCATAAGGAGCGGGGGCAATGAGCAGTTCTTC
cdr3_aa: CAIRSGGNEQFF

d_call: TRBD1
clone_size: .
v_call: TRBV7-9
j_call: TRBJ1-4
cdr3_nt: TGTGCCAGCAGTCTTGTCCTGGGCACAGGGGTATATACGGCTAATGAAAAACTGTTTTTT
cdr3_aa: CASSLVLGTGVYTANEKLFF

d_call: TRBD1
clone_size: few
v_call: TRBV5-6
j_call: TRBJ1-1
cdr3_nt: TGTGCCAGCAGCCGGGACAGGGGGCGTCCGGGCACTGAAGCTTTCTTT
cdr3_aa: CASSRDRGRPGTEAFF

d_call: .
clone_size: .
v_call: TRBV24-1
j_call: TRBJ1-2
cdr3_nt: TGTGCCACCCGCGGGGGGGAAGGCTTGGACTATGGCTACACCTTC
cdr3_aa: CATRGGEGLDYGYTF

d_call: TRBD2
clone_size: few
v_call: TRBV24-1
j_call: TRBJ2-1
cdr3_nt: TGTGCCACAAGCACTAGCGGCTCCTACAATGAGCAGTTCTTC
cdr3_aa: CATSTSGSYNEQFF

d_call: .
clone_size: .
v_call: TRBV7-6
j_call: TRBJ2-1
cdr3_nt: TGTGCCAGCAGCTTCTCCCCTGGGACACTCTACAATGAGCAGTTCTTC
cdr3_aa: CASSFSPGTLYNEQFF

d_call: TRBD1
clone_size: .
v_call: TRBV12-3/TRBV12-4
j_call: TRBJ2-7
cdr3_nt: TGTGCCAGCAGTTTCGCCGGGACAGGGAAGCACTACGAGCAGTACTTC
cdr3_aa: CASSFAGTGKHYEQYF

d_call: TRBD2
clone_size: .
v_call: TRBV29-1
j_call: TRBJ2-1
cdr3_nt: TGCAGCGTTGAAGATCTCGGACGGAGCGGGAGCGAGTTCTTC
cdr3_aa: CSVEDLGRSGSEFF

d_call: .
clone_size: .
v_call: TRBV7-3
j_call: TRBJ2-3
cdr3_nt: TGTGCCAGCAGCTTAACAGGGGTTGGTTCCACAGATACGCAGTATTTT
cdr3_aa: CASSLTGVGSTDTQYF

d_call: TRBD1
clone_size: few
v_call: TRBV5-1
j_call: TRBJ1-1
cdr3_nt: TGCGCCAGCAAGATCGGGACAGGGCAATTCTTGAACACTGAAGCTTTCTTT
cdr3_aa: CASKIGTGQFLNTEAFF

d_call: .
clone_size: .
v_call: TRBV7-9
j_call: TRBJ2-5
cdr3_nt: TGTGCCAGCAGCTCTCTCGAGAGCCTAGCGAGGCGAGAGACCCAGTACTTC
cdr3_aa: CASSSLESLARRETQYF

d_call: .
clone_size: many
v_call: TRBV12-3/TRBV12-4
j_call: TRBJ1-5
cdr3_nt: TGTGCCAGCAGTCGGGGGGAGAATCAGCCCCAGCATTTT
cdr3_aa: CASSRGENQPQHF

d_call: .
clone_size: .
v_call: TRBV19
j_call: TRBJ2-2
cdr3_nt: TGTGCCAGTAGCCGAGCGGGCCTAAACACCGGGGAGCTGTTTTTT
cdr3_aa: CASSRAGLNTGELFF

d_call: TRBD1
clone_size: few
v_call: TRBV24-1
j_call: TRBJ2-3
cdr3_nt: TGTGCCACCAGTGATTCCGACAGGGCTAGCACAGATACGCAGTATTTT
cdr3_aa: CATSDSDRASTDTQYF

d_call: .
clone_size: few
v_call: TRBV18
j_call: TRBJ1-6
cdr3_nt: TGTGCCAGCTCACCAGACTTTAATTCACCCCTCCACTTT
cdr3_aa: CASSPDFNSPLHF

d_call: TRBD2
clone_size: .
v_call: TRBV12-3/TRBV12-4
j_call: TRBJ2-5
cdr3_nt: TGTGCCAGCAGTACGGGGGGGAACATCGAGACCCAGTACTTC
cdr3_aa: CASSTGGNIETQYF

d_call: TRBD1
clone_size: few
v_call: TRBV5-1
j_call: TRBJ2-1
cdr3_nt: TGCGCCAGCAGCTGGGGACAGTCCCTATCCTACAATGAGCAGTTCTTC
cdr3_aa: CASSWGQSLSYNEQFF

d_call: .
clone_size: .
v_call: TRBV6-5
j_call: TRBJ2-1
cdr3_nt: TGTGCCAGCAGGTACTCGGGCGGACCATTGATCTTC
cdr3_aa: CASRYSGGPLIF

d_call: TRBD2
clone_size: .
v_call: TRBV12-3/TRBV12-4
j_call: TRBJ2-3
cdr3_nt: TGTGCCAGCAGTTTTAGCGGGATAGATACGCAGTATTTT
cdr3_aa: CASSFSGIDTQYF